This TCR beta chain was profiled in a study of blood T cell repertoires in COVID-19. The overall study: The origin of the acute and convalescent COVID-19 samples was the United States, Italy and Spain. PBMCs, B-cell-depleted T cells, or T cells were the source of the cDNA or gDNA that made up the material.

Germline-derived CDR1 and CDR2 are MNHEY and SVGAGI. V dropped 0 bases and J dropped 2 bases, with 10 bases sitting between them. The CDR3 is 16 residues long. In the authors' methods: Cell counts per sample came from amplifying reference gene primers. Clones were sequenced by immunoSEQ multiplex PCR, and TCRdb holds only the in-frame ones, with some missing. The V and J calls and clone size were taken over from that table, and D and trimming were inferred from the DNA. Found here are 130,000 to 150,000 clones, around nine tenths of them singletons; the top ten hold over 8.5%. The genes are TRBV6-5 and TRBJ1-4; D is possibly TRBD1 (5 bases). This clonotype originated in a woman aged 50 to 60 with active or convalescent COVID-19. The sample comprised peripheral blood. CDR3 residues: CASSYSGAPTNEKLFF. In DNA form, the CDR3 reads TGTGCCAGCAGTTACTCAGGGGCTCCTACTAATGAAAAACTGTTTTTT.